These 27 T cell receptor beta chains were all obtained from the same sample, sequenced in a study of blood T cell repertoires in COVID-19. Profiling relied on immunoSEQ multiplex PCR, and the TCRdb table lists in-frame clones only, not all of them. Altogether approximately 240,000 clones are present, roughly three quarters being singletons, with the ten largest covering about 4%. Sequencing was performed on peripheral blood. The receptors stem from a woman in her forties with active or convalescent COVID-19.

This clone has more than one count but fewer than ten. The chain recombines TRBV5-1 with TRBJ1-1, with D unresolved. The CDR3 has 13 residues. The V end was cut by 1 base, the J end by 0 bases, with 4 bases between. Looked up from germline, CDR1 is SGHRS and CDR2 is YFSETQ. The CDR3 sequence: CASSLTVNTEAFF. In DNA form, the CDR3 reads TGCGCCAGCAGCTTGACAGTGAACACTGAAGCTTTCTTT.

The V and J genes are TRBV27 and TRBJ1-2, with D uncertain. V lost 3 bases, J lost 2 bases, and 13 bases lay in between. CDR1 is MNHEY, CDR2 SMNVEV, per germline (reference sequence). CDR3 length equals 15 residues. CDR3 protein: CASSFSGAANYGYTF. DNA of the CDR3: TGTGCCAGCAGTTTTAGTGGCGCGGCGAACTATGGCTACACCTTC.

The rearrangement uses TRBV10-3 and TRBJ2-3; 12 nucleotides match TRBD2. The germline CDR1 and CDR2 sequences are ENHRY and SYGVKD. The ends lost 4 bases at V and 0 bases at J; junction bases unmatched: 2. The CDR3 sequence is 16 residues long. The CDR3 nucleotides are TGTGCCATCAGTGGACTAGCGGGGGCTAGCACAGATACGCAGTATTTT. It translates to CAISGLAGASTDTQYF.

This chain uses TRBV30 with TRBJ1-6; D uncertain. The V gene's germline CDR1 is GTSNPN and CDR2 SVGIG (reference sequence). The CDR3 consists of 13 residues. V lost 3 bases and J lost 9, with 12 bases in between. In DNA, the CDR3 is TGTGCCTGGAGCGCGGGAGGGTTTTCACCCCTCCACTTT. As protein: CAWSAGGFSPLHF.

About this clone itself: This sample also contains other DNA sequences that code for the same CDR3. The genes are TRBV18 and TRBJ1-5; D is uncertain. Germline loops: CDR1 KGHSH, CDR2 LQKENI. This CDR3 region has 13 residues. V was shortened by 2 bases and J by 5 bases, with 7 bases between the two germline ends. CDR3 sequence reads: CASSPEGDQPQHF. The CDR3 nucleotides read TGTGCCAGCTCACCAGAGGGAGATCAGCCCCAGCATTTT.

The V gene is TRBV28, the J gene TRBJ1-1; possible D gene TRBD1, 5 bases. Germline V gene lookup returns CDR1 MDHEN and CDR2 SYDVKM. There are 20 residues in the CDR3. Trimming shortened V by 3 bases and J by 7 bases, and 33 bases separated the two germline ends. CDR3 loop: CASSFFLRWGFPGGKYEAFF. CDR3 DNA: TGTGCCAGCAGTTTTTTTCTTCGATGGGGGTTTCCCGGGGGAAAATATGAAGCTTTCTTT. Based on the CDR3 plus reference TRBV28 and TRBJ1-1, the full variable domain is DVKVTQSSRYLVKRTGEKVFLECVQDMDHENMFWYRQDPGLGLRLIYFSYDVKMKEKGDIPEGYSVSREKKERFSLILESASTNQTSMYLCASSFFLRWGFPGGKYEAFFGQGTRLTVV.

This chain's CDR3 is CASSWDREGGYTF. Here the CDR3 DNA reads TGTGCCAGCAGTTGGGACAGGGAAGGTGGCTACACCTTC. V gene TRBV28 combines with J gene TRBJ1-2, with 9 bases matching TRBD1. In germline, CDR1 is MDHEN, CDR2 SYDVKM. The V and J ends lost 4 bases and 7 bases, in that order; junction bases with no gene match: 4. The CDR3 totals 13 residues.

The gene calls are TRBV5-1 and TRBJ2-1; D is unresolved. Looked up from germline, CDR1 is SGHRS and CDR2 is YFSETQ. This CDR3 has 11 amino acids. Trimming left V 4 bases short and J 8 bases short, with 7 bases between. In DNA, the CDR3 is TGCGCCAGCAGCGATAGCCATGAGCAGTTCTTC. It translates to CASSDSHEQFF.

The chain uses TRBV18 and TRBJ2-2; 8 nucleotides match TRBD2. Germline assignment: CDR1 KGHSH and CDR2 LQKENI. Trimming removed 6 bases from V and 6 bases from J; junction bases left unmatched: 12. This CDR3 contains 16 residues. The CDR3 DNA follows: TGTGCCAGCTCTCAGACCGGACGCGGGAGGTCCGGGGAGCTGTTTTTT. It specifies CASSQTGRGRSGELFF.

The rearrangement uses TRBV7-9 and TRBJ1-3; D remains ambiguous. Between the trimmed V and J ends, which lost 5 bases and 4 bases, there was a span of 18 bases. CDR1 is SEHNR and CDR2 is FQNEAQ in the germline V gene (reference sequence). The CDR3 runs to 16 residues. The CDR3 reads CASSLTEGVAGNTIYF. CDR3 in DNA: TGTGCCAGCAGCCTAACGGAGGGAGTAGCGGGAAACACCATATATTTT.

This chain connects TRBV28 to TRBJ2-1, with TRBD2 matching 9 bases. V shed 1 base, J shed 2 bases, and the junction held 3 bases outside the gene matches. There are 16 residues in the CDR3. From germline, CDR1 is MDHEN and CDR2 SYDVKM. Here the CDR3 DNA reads TGTGCCAGCAGTTTATCCGGCGGGGGGGCCTACAATGAGCAGTTCTTC. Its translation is CASSLSGGGAYNEQFF.

The CDR3, as DNA: TGTGCCAGCAGCCAAGGGGAGGGAGATACGCAGTATTTT. Translation: CASSQGEGDTQYF. The chain joins TRBV4-2 to TRBJ2-3, with 7 bases that match TRBD2. From germline, CDR1 is LGHNA and CDR2 YNFKEQ. J was trimmed by 5 bases and V by 1 base; bases with no gene match: 0. The CDR3 has 13 residues.

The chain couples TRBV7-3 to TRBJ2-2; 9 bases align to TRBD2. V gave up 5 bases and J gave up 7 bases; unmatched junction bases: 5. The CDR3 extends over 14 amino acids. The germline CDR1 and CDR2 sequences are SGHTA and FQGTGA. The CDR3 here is CASSATSGSGELFF. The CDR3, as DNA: TGTGCCAGCAGCGCGACTAGCGGTAGCGGGGAGCTGTTTTTT.

CDR3 in amino acids: CASRQQGTAYQPQHF. CDR3 in DNA: TGTGCCAGCAGACAACAGGGGACAGCCTATCAGCCCCAGCATTTT. The chain combines TRBV27 with TRBJ1-5, with 7 positions matching TRBD1. There are 15 residues in the CDR3. Trimming removed 6 bases from V and 5 bases from J; junction bases left unmatched: 10. Germline CDR1 MNHEY, CDR2 SMNVEV (reference sequence).

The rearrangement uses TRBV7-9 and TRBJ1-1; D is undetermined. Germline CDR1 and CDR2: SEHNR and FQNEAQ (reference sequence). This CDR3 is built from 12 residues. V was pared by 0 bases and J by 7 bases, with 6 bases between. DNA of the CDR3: TGTGCCAGCAGCTTAGCCGGGAATGAAGCTTTCTTT. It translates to CASSLAGNEAFF.

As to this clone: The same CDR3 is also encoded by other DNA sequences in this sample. CDR3 bases: TGTGCCAGCAGCTTAGTAGGAGGGGACACTGAAGCTTTCTTT. Its translation: CASSLVGGDTEAFF. The chain links TRBV11-1 to TRBJ1-1, with D perhaps TRBD1 (5 bases). Trimming took off 1 base at V and 3 bases at J, with 9 bases between the two ends. The CDR3 extends over 14 amino acids. The V gene's germline CDR1 is SGHAT and CDR2 FQDESV (reference sequence).

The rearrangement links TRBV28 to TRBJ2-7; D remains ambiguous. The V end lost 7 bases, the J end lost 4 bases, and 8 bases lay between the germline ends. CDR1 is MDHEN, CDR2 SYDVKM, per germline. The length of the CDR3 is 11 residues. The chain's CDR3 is CASTSSYEQYF. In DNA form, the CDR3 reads TGTGCCAGCACTTCTAGTTACGAGCAGTACTTC.

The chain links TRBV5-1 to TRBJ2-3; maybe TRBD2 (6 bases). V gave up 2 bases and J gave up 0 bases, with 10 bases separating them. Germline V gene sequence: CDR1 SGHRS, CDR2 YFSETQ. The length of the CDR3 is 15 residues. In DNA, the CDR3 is TGCGCCAGCAGCTTCAGCGGGCGAAGCACAGATACGCAGTATTTT. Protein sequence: CASSFSGRSTDTQYF. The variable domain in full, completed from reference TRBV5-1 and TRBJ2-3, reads KAGVTQTPRYLIKTRGQQVTLSCSPISGHRSVSWYQQTPGQGLQFLFEYFSETQRNKGNFPGRFSGRQFSNSRSEMNVSTLELGDSALYLCASSFSGRSTDTQYFGPGTRLTVL.

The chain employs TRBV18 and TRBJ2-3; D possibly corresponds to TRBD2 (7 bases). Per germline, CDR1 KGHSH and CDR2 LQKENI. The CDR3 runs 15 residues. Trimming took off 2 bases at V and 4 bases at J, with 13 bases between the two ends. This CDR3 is CASSPGGGASDTQYF. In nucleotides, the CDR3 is TGTGCCAGCTCACCAGGAGGGGGGGCTTCAGATACGCAGTATTTT.

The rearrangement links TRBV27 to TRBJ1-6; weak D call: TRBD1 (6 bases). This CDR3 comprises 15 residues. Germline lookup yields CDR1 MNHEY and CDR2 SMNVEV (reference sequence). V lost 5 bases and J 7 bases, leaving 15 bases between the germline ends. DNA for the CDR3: TGTGCCAGCAGTCCCACTGGACAGACCAATTCACCCCTCCACTTT. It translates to CASSPTGQTNSPLHF.

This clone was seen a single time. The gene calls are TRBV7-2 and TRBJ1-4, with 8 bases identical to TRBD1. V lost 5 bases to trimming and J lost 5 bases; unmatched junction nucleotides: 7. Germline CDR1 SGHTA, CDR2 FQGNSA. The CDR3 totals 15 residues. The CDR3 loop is CASSLYRGGNEKLFF. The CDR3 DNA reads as TGTGCCAGCAGCCTGTACAGGGGGGGGAATGAAAAACTGTTTTTT.

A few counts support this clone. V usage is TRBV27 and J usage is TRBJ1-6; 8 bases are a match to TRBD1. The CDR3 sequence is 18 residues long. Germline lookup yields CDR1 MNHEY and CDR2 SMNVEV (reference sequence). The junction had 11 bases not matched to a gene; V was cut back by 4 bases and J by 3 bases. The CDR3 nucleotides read TGTGCCAGCAGTTCCCTCCCCGGACAGGGCTTCTATAATTCACCCCTCCACTTT. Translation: CASSSLPGQGFYNSPLHF.

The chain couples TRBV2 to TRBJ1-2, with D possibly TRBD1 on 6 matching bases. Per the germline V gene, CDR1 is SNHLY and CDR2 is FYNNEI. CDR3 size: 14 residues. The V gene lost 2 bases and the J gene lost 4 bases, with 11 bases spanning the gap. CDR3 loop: CASSERGAGYGYTF. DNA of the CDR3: TGTGCCAGCAGTGAACGGGGGGCCGGCTATGGCTACACCTTC.

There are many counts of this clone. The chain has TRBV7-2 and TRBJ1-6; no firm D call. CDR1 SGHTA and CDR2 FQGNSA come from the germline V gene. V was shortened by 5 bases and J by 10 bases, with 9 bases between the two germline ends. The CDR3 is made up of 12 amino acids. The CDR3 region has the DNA TGTGCCAGCAGCCAATCGGGGTCACCCCTCCACTTT. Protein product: CASSQSGSPLHF.

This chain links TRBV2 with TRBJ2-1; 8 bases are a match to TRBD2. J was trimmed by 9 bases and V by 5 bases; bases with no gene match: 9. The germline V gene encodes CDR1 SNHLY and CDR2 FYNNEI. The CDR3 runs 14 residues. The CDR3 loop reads CASSPGLVPSEQFF. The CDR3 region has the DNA TGTGCCAGCAGTCCGGGACTAGTTCCATCTGAGCAGTTCTTC.

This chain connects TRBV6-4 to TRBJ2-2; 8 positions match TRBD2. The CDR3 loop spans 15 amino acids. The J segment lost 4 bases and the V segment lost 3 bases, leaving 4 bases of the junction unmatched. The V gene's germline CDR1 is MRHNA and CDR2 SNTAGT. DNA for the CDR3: TGTGCCAGCAGTGAGGGTAGCGGGGCCACCGGGGAGCTGTTTTTT. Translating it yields CASSEGSGATGELFF.

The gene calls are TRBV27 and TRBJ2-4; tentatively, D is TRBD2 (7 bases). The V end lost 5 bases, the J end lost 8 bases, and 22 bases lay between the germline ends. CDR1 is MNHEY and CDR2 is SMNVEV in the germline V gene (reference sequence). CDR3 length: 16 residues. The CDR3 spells CASSQVRGGPRDIQYF. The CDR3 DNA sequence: TGTGCCAGCAGTCAAGTCCGCGGGGGCCCGCGGGACATTCAGTACTTC.